What follows are 30 T cell receptor beta chains derived from one specimen sequenced in a study of blood T cell repertoires in COVID-19. The data were produced by immunoSEQ multiplex PCR, yet TCRdb's version contains in-frame clones alone and is incomplete. The repertoire holds about 200,000 clones, with around 90% as singletons. The sample taken for sequencing was peripheral blood. These receptors all stem from a man in his forties or fifties with active or convalescent COVID-19.

J is TRBJ1-1 and V is TRBV7-9, with no clear D. This CDR3 is 13 amino acids long. The V gene lost 7 bases and the J gene lost 3 bases, with 12 bases spanning the gap. Germline CDR1 reads SEHNR; CDR2 reads FQNEAQ (reference sequence). The chain's CDR3 is CASNRGEYTEAFF. The CDR3 DNA is TGTGCCAGCAACCGCGGGGAATACACTGAAGCTTTCTTT.

This CDR3 reads CASSYGLAGQQETQYF. The CDR3, as DNA: TGTGCCAGCAGCTATGGACTAGCGGGGCAGCAAGAGACCCAGTACTTC. The gene calls are TRBV5-8 and TRBJ2-5, with TRBD2 identical over 12 bases. Looked up from germline, CDR1 is SGHTS and CDR2 is YDEGEE. The CDR3 sequence is 16 residues long. J was trimmed by 2 bases and V by 3 bases; bases with no gene match: 5.

The chain employs TRBV6-5 and TRBJ2-3, with 9 bases matching TRBD1. Germline loops: CDR1 MNHEY, CDR2 SVGAGI. The CDR3 has 16 residues. V was clipped by 4 bases and J by 1 base; unmatched bases: 6. The CDR3 protein is CASSSDRGSRTDTQYF. The CDR3, as DNA: TGTGCCAGCAGTTCCGACAGGGGGTCACGCACAGATACGCAGTATTTT.

The V gene is TRBV2, the J gene TRBJ2-7, with a weak D call TRBD2 (5 bases). There are 12 residues in the CDR3. Germline-derived CDR1 and CDR2 are SNHLY and FYNNEI. V was trimmed by 6 bases and J by 5 bases, leaving 11 bases between them. The CDR3 spells CASRHSSHEQYF. The CDR3 bases are TGTGCCAGCAGGCATTCTAGCCACGAGCAGTACTTC.

The rearrangement joins TRBV6-4 to TRBJ2-4; TRBD1 agrees at 8 bases. Germline V lookup: CDR1 MRHNA, CDR2 SNTAGT. V lost 2 bases, J lost 8 bases, and 2 bases stayed unmatched. The length of the CDR3 is 13 residues. For the CDR3, the DNA is TGTGCCAGCAGTGACGACAGGGGAGACATTCAGTACTTC. As protein: CASSDDRGDIQYF.

The chain couples TRBV6-5 to TRBJ1-1; no reliable D call. CDR3 length: 13 residues. V was clipped by 0 bases and J by 2 bases, with 4 bases between them. The V gene's germline CDR1 is MNHEY and CDR2 SVGAGI. The CDR3 bases are TGTGCCAGCAGTTACTCGAGAAACACTGAAGCTTTCTTT. Its protein is CASSYSRNTEAFF.

This clone was recorded only once. This rearrangement joins TRBV7-9 to TRBJ1-2, with D maybe TRBD1 (6 bases). Trimming took 1 base from V and 6 from J, leaving 15 bases between them. Germline lookup yields CDR1 SEHNR and CDR2 FQNEAQ (reference sequence). The CDR3 contains 15 residues. CDR3 in DNA: TGTGCCAGCAGCTTAGACCAGACAGGTCGGCATGGCTACACCTTC. As protein: CASSLDQTGRHGYTF.

The count of this clone is one. The V call is TRBV5-6, the J call TRBJ2-4; D is possibly TRBD1 (6 bases). CDR1 is SGHDT, CDR2 YYEEEE, per germline. V was clipped by 6 bases and J by 1 base, with 14 bases between them. The CDR3 runs to 15 residues. Written as DNA, the CDR3 is TGTGCCAGCACCTACAGGGACCCGGCCAAAAACATTCAGTACTTC. Its translation is CASTYRDPAKNIQYF.

The gene calls are TRBV12-3 or TRBV12-4 and TRBJ1-2; the D is unclear. The length of the CDR3 is 13 residues. Between the trimmed V and J ends, which lost 6 bases and 0 bases, there was a span of 8 bases. CDR3 coding DNA: TGTGCCAGCAGCGTGCAGTCTAACTATGGCTACACCTTC. Amino acids: CASSVQSNYGYTF.

In this sample, this clone turned up a few times. The chain links TRBV28 to TRBJ1-4, with TRBD1 identical over 7 bases. The CDR3 covers 15 residues. Trimming cost V 2 bases and J 4 bases; bases outside gene matches: 4. The germline V gene encodes CDR1 MDHEN and CDR2 SYDVKM. The CDR3 region has the DNA TGTGCCAGCAGTTTAGGGACAGCTTTTAATGAAAAACTGTTTTTT. Its translation: CASSLGTAFNEKLFF.

The J gene is TRBJ1-5, the V gene TRBV19, with no clear D. The CDR3 runs to 17 residues. The V end lost 5 bases, the J end lost 0 bases, and 17 bases lay between the germline ends. From germline, CDR1 is LNHDA and CDR2 SQIVND (reference sequence). This CDR3 reads CASSEGALLGSNQPQHF. The CDR3 DNA follows: TGTGCCAGTAGTGAGGGCGCGTTATTAGGTAGCAATCAGCCCCAGCATTTT.

Concerning this clone: A read error may account for a junction end that differs from germline. The rearrangement joins TRBV5-4 to TRBJ1-5, with TRBD1 identical over 8 bases. Germline V gene data show CDR1 as SGHNT and CDR2 as YYREEE (reference sequence). The CDR3 sequence is 15 residues long. This CDR3 is CASSLGGQGNQPQHF. CDR3 coding DNA: TGTGCCAGCAGCTTGGGCGGACAGGGCAACCAGCCCCAGCATTTT.

This chain connects TRBV18 to TRBJ1-2, with D maybe TRBD1 (5 bases). The germline V gene has CDR1 KGHSH and CDR2 LQKENI. With 1 base removed from V and 0 bases from J, the gap between germline ends came to 9 bases. The CDR3 spans 15 residues. This chain's CDR3 is CASSPLRAANYGYTF. In nucleotides, the CDR3 is TGTGCCAGCTCACCACTCAGGGCGGCTAACTATGGCTACACCTTC.

The chain combines TRBV5-4 with TRBJ2-1, with 14 bases lining up with TRBD2. The J segment lost 5 bases and the V segment lost 2 bases, leaving 12 bases of the junction unmatched. CDR1 is SGHNT, CDR2 YYREEE, per germline (reference sequence). This CDR3 is 19 amino acids long. In nucleotides, the CDR3 is TGTGCCAGCAGCTTCCGAATTGGGACTAGCGGGGGAAAGAACAATGAGCAGTTCTTC. The encoded protein is CASSFRIGTSGGKNNEQFF. The whole variable domain, filled in from reference TRBV5-4 and TRBJ2-1, reads ETGVTQSPTHLIKTRGQQVTLRCSSQSGHNTVSWYQQALGQGPQFIFQYYREEENGRGNFPPRFSGLQFPNYSSELNVNALELDDSALYLCASSFRIGTSGGKNNEQFFGPGTRLTVL.

The chain links TRBV7-8 to TRBJ2-1, with 8 bases aligning to TRBD2. The CDR3 is made up of 16 amino acids. Trimming took 2 bases from V and 8 from J; bases not matched to a gene: 11. CDR1 and CDR2 (germline): SGHVS, FQNEAQ. As DNA, the CDR3 is TGTGCCAGCAGCTTATACGGGGGGGCTGTTTCTCATGAGCAGTTCTTC. Protein product: CASSLYGGAVSHEQFF.

This clone was seen a single time. Here the CDR3 reads CASSLWSGMELFF. The CDR3 DNA follows: TGTGCCAGCAGTTTATGGTCGGGAATGGAACTGTTTTTT. This chain links TRBV27 with TRBJ1-4; D remains unclear. V was pared by 1 base and J by 12 bases, with 12 bases between. Looked up from germline, CDR1 is MNHEY and CDR2 is SMNVEV (reference sequence). This CDR3 contains 13 residues.

The chain couples TRBV10-3 to TRBJ1-6; D might be TRBD1 (6 bases). The CDR3 loop spans 18 amino acids. V was clipped by 4 bases and J by 0 bases, with 16 bases between them. Per the germline V gene, CDR1 is ENHRY and CDR2 is SYGVKD. This chain's CDR3 is CAISVDSDLSSYNSPLHF. In DNA form, the CDR3 reads TGTGCCATCAGTGTGGACAGTGATTTAAGCTCCTATAATTCACCCCTCCACTTT.

This chain uses TRBV18 with TRBJ2-7; 9 positions match TRBD1. The trim removed 8 bases at V and 2 bases at J, leaving 7 bases unmatched. CDR1 KGHSH and CDR2 LQKENI come from the germline V gene. The CDR3 totals 14 residues. CDR3 sequence reads: CASAAGTGTYEQYF. In nucleotides, the CDR3 is TGTGCCAGCGCGGCCGGGACAGGGACCTACGAGCAGTACTTC.

The V and J genes are TRBV7-9 and TRBJ1-3, with a weak D call TRBD1 (6 bases). The CDR3 has 14 amino acids. The germline V gene has CDR1 SEHNR and CDR2 FQNEAQ (reference sequence). V gave up 5 bases and J gave up 4 bases, with 12 bases separating them. CDR3 amino acids: CASSPTGGGNTIYF. For the CDR3, the DNA is TGTGCCAGCAGCCCGACAGGAGGAGGAAACACCATATATTTT.

V and J are TRBV6-1 and TRBJ1-3, with 9 bases matching TRBD1. Losses at the gene ends were 4 bases for V and 2 bases for J; bases not matched to a gene: 6. The CDR3 has 16 residues. Germline lookup yields CDR1 MNHNS and CDR2 SASEGT. The CDR3 region has the DNA TGTGCCAGCAGTGCCCCTGGGACAGGGCCTGGAAACACCATATATTTT. Its translation is CASSAPGTGPGNTIYF.

This clone was detected only once. V is TRBV4-1 and J is TRBJ2-5; D possibly corresponds to TRBD1 (6 bases). This CDR3 comprises 15 residues. Germline CDR1 MGHRA, CDR2 YSYEKL. V lost 2 bases and J 0 bases, leaving 10 bases between the germline ends. Written as DNA, the CDR3 is TGCGCCAGCAGCCAAAAGGACAGTAACCAAGAGACCCAGTACTTC. Amino acids: CASSQKDSNQETQYF.

This chain uses TRBV6-5 with TRBJ2-3; D gene ambiguous. V lost 5 bases to trimming and J lost 2 bases, with 8 bases between them. This CDR3 contains 13 residues. CDR1 is MNHEY, CDR2 SVGAGI, per germline. The CDR3 loop is CASSHLDTDTQYF. CDR3 DNA: TGTGCCAGCAGTCATCTAGACACAGATACGCAGTATTTT.

The chain employs TRBV28 and TRBJ1-1; tentatively, D is TRBD1 (6 bases). Deletions cut 10 bases from V and 1 base from J, with 10 bases between. Germline CDR1 is MDHEN and CDR2 is SYDVKM. The CDR3 runs 12 residues. The CDR3 loop is CATWTANTEAFF. The CDR3 nucleotides read TGTGCCACGTGGACAGCGAACACTGAAGCTTTCTTT.

The chain recombines TRBV2 with TRBJ2-7, with a possible D match to TRBD2 (5 bases). The V and J ends lost 2 bases and 0 bases respectively, with 8 bases between them. Per germline, CDR1 SNHLY and CDR2 FYNNEI. The CDR3 totals 14 residues. CDR3: CASSENGNSYEQYF. The CDR3 bases are TGTGCCAGCAGTGAAAACGGGAACTCCTACGAGCAGTACTTC.

This clone was observed a few times. The chain is built from TRBV6-4 and TRBJ1-4; TRBD1 matches 7 bases. Germline V lookup: CDR1 MRHNA, CDR2 SNTAGT. After removal of 5 bases from V and 7 bases from J, the junction contained 7 bases not matched to a gene. This CDR3 is built from 14 residues. CDR3: CASSTTGSSEKLFF. DNA of the CDR3: TGTGCCAGCAGTACGACAGGGTCGAGTGAAAAACTGTTTTTT.

The chain combines TRBV7-2 with TRBJ1-5; the D is unclear. The V gene lost 5 bases and the J gene lost 5 bases, with 22 bases spanning the gap. Germline V gene lookup returns CDR1 SGHTA and CDR2 FQGNSA. This CDR3 is built from 17 residues. CDR3 amino acids: CASSLIFDRGLDQPQHF. The CDR3 coding sequence is TGTGCCAGCAGCCTCATCTTTGATCGGGGTTTGGATCAGCCCCAGCATTTT.

This chain uses TRBV19 with TRBJ2-3, with 14 bases identical to TRBD2. This CDR3 has 18 residues. Germline V lookup: CDR1 LNHDA, CDR2 SQIVND (reference sequence). Trimming took 1 base from V and 5 from J; bases not matched to a gene: 8. The CDR3 DNA reads TGTGCCAGTAGTATAGGTTCGACTAGCGGGGGGGCCAGAGATACGCAGTATTTT. Translating it yields CASSIGSTSGGARDTQYF.

This clone was observed once. The chain joins TRBV27 to TRBJ1-1; tentative D call: TRBD1 (6 bases). The V end was cut by 5 bases, the J end by 6 bases, with 16 bases between. Germline V gene sequence: CDR1 MNHEY, CDR2 SMNVEV (reference sequence). This CDR3 spans 14 amino acids. DNA of the CDR3: TGTGCCAGCAGTACAGGGACGGACAGAGCTGAAGCTTTCTTT. Its protein is CASSTGTDRAEAFF.

The chain joins TRBV27 to TRBJ2-3; D perhaps matches TRBD1 (6 bases). The CDR3 consists of 15 residues. Trimming pared 8 bases from V and 1 base from J, leaving 16 bases between. Germline V CDR1 and CDR2: MNHEY, SMNVEV (reference sequence). The CDR3, as DNA: TGTGCCAGCGGTTCAGGTAACAGGGGCACAGATACGCAGTATTTT. It yields the protein CASGSGNRGTDTQYF.

This clone was observed once. This chain uses TRBV6-5 with TRBJ2-3; 8 bases are shared with TRBD2. V was clipped by 4 bases and J by 3 bases; unmatched bases: 6. The CDR3 consists of 15 residues. From germline, CDR1 is MNHEY and CDR2 SVGAGI. Here the CDR3 DNA reads TGTGCCAGCAGTTCCCCGGGGGGGGGAACAGATACGCAGTATTTT. This sequence encodes CASSSPGGGTDTQYF.